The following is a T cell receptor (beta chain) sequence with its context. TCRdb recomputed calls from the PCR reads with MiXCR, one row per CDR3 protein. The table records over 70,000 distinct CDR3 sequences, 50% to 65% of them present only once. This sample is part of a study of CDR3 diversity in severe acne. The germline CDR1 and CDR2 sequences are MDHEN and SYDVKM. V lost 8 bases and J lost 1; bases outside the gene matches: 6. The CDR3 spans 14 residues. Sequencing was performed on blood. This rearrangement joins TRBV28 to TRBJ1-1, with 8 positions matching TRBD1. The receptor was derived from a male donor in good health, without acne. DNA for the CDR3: TGTGCCAGCCGATTACAGGGGGGGAACACTGAAGCTTTCTTT. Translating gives CASRLQGGNTEAFF.